The present TCR beta chain was sequenced within a study of patients and donors after allogeneic stem cell transplantation. Germline assignment: CDR1 DFQATT and CDR2 SNEGSKA (reference sequence). CDR3 length: 13 residues. The V and J ends lost 3 bases and 4 bases respectively, with 10 bases between them. This clonotype came up a few times. MiXCR, run by TCRdb on the RT-PCR reads, gives a single entry per CDR3 protein. This table has over 400,000 distinct CDR3 sequences, more than 15% appearing once. Sample: blood, either unsorted or a sorted T cell fraction (not recorded which). This chain connects TRBV20-1 to TRBJ1-5; no reliable D call. The TCR was taken from a human donor who was either an allogeneic HSCT recipient or a stem cell or donor lymphocyte infusion donor (not recorded which). It is not recorded whose cells these are; they may come from a transplant donor. Written as DNA, the CDR3 is TGCAGTGCTAGGGGAGATTTAAATCAGCCCCAGCATTTT. Protein sequence: CSARGDLNQPQHF.